The rows below give T cell receptor beta chains drawn from one sample of a study of blood T cell repertoires in COVID-19. The assay was immunoSEQ multiplex PCR, and TCRdb's table has in-frame clones only and misses some. The data contain around 380,000 clones, about 80% of them seen just once; the ten biggest clones take up 1.1%. Sequenced: peripheral blood. These receptor sequences come from a human donor with acute or convalescent COVID-19. The donor label of this sample is uncertain. CDR3s include the opening cysteine and the closing phenylalanine or tryptophan. Each record gives: CDR3 DNA, CDR3 protein, clone size, D gene, V gene, J gene. D genes are given only for firm matches. Only some rows state a clone size, as once, few, many or a class for expanded clones.

DNA: TGTGCCAGCAGGACACCGATGAACACTGAAGCTTTCTTT
CDR3: CASRTPMNTEAFF
size: few
D: NA
V: TRBV6-5
J: TRBJ1-1

DNA: TGTGCCAGCAGCCGGACTAACACCGGGGAGCTGTTTTTT
CDR3: CASSRTNTGELFF
size: NA
D: NA
V: TRBV14
J: TRBJ2-2

DNA: TGTGCCTGGACTACTCAGGGATACGAGCAGTACTTC
CDR3: CAWTTQGYEQYF
size: NA
D: NA
V: TRBV30
J: TRBJ2-7

DNA: TGTGCCAGTAGAGCCGGACTAGTAAATGAGCAGTTCTTC
CDR3: CASRAGLVNEQFF
size: NA
D: TRBD2
V: TRBV19
J: TRBJ2-1

DNA: TGTGCCAGCTCAAAGGAGCAGGGAAACACCATATATTTT
CDR3: CASSKEQGNTIYF
size: few
D: NA
V: TRBV6-5
J: TRBJ1-3

DNA: TGTGCCAGCAGGGGGACAGGGGGATATGGAAACACCATATATTTT
CDR3: CASRGTGGYGNTIYF
size: NA
D: TRBD1
V: TRBV2
J: TRBJ1-3

DNA: TGTGCCAGTAGTATGCGTTTTGGCGACTCCCTTTCAGGGAGGGCCCAGTACTTC
CDR3: CASSMRFGDSLSGRAQYF
size: once
D: TRBD2
V: TRBV19
J: TRBJ2-5

DNA: TGTGCCAGCAGCTTAGAGAGGAGTTCCCTATTCGGGGAGCAGTTCTTC
CDR3: CASSLERSSLFGEQFF
size: NA
D: NA
V: TRBV7-9
J: TRBJ2-1

DNA: TGTGCCTGGAGTGCAGGGAATTCGGTCGGCTACACCTTC
CDR3: CAWSAGNSVGYTF
size: NA
D: NA
V: TRBV30
J: TRBJ1-2

DNA: TGTGCCACCAGCAGAGACGGCCAGGGGCAGGAAAAACTGTTTTTT
CDR3: CATSRDGQGQEKLFF
size: many
D: NA
V: TRBV15
J: TRBJ1-4

DNA: TGTGCCAGCAGTTACTTCGGTTGGGATACGCAGTATTTT
CDR3: CASSYFGWDTQYF
size: NA
D: NA
V: TRBV12-3/TRBV12-4
J: TRBJ2-3

DNA: TGTGCCAGTAGTCCCGACAGGGTTGAATGGAGGGGCTACACCTTC
CDR3: CASSPDRVEWRGYTF
size: NA
D: TRBD1
V: TRBV19
J: TRBJ1-2

DNA: TGTGCCAGCAGTGCACCAGGACTAGCGGGAACCTACGAGCAGTACTTC
CDR3: CASSAPGLAGTYEQYF
size: many
D: TRBD2
V: TRBV6-1
J: TRBJ2-7

DNA: TGTGCTAGTGGTGATTCGGGACAGCGCCACAATGAGCAGTTCTTC
CDR3: CASGDSGQRHNEQFF
size: NA
D: TRBD1
V: TRBV12-5
J: TRBJ2-1

DNA: TGTGCCAGCAGCTTAGACCAGGTTCAGCCCCAGCATTTT
CDR3: CASSLDQVQPQHF
size: NA
D: NA
V: TRBV7-6
J: TRBJ1-5

DNA: TGTGCCAGCACCTCGCAGGGGGCATACTACAATCAGCCCCAGCATTTT
CDR3: CASTSQGAYYNQPQHF
size: NA
D: TRBD1
V: TRBV2
J: TRBJ1-5

DNA: TGTGCCAGTAGTCCCCGGGACACTTATCAGCCCCAGCATTTT
CDR3: CASSPRDTYQPQHF
size: few
D: NA
V: TRBV19
J: TRBJ1-5

DNA: TGTGCCAGCAGCGTAGGTGGCGGCCGCTACGAGCAGTACTTC
CDR3: CASSVGGGRYEQYF
size: NA
D: NA
V: TRBV9
J: TRBJ2-7

DNA: TGTGCCAGTAGTTCCTTTGGGGGCATCGGCTCTGGAAACACCATATATTTT
CDR3: CASSSFGGIGSGNTIYF
size: NA
D: NA
V: TRBV19
J: TRBJ1-3

DNA: TGTGCCAGCAGCTTGACTAGCGGGGGGGCTACGGGAGGAGAGACCCAGTACTTC
CDR3: CASSLTSGGATGGETQYF
size: NA
D: TRBD2
V: TRBV5-4
J: TRBJ2-5

DNA: TGTGCCTGGAAAGGGACCGCGGGGGGTTCACCCCTCCACTTT
CDR3: CAWKGTAGGSPLHF
size: once
D: NA
V: TRBV30
J: TRBJ1-6

DNA: TGTGCCAGTAGTATAGGAGGCGGGGGGACAGGGTCTGGCGACATTCAGTACTTC
CDR3: CASSIGGGGTGSGDIQYF
size: NA
D: NA
V: TRBV19
J: TRBJ2-4

DNA: TGCGCCAGCAGCCAACCGGGACAGGCCTACGAGCAGTACTTC
CDR3: CASSQPGQAYEQYF
size: NA
D: TRBD1
V: TRBV5-1
J: TRBJ2-7

DNA: TGTGCCAGCAGCTTGGGGGGGACAGGGGGCACAGATACGCAGTATTTT
CDR3: CASSLGGTGGTDTQYF
size: NA
D: TRBD1
V: TRBV7-2
J: TRBJ2-3

DNA: TGTGCCAGCAGTCCGGGGACAGGGACAGTCTATGGCTACACCTTC
CDR3: CASSPGTGTVYGYTF
size: NA
D: TRBD1
V: TRBV27
J: TRBJ1-2

DNA: TGTGCCAGTAGTGCGCAGGGGCTAGGGGTGGAGCTGTTTTTT
CDR3: CASSAQGLGVELFF
size: few
D: NA
V: TRBV19
J: TRBJ2-2

DNA: TGTGCCATCGCGGGACGGGGGGACTTACTCACCGGGGAGCTGTTTTTT
CDR3: CAIAGRGDLLTGELFF
size: once
D: TRBD2
V: TRBV10-3
J: TRBJ2-2

DNA: TGTGCCAGTAGTATGATCCTGCCACAGGGGGCGTACTATGGCTACACCTTC
CDR3: CASSMILPQGAYYGYTF
size: NA
D: TRBD1
V: TRBV19
J: TRBJ1-2

DNA: TGTGCCAGCAGCTCCCGACAGGGCCACTATGGCTACACCTTC
CDR3: CASSSRQGHYGYTF
size: NA
D: TRBD1
V: TRBV7-9
J: TRBJ1-2

DNA: TGCGCCAGCAGCTTGGGGGGGACAGGGGCCACCGGGGAGCTGTTTTTT
CDR3: CASSLGGTGATGELFF
size: NA
D: TRBD1
V: TRBV5-1
J: TRBJ2-2

DNA: TGTGCCAGCGGCTCCCGGGGGAACACTGAAGCTTTCTTT
CDR3: CASGSRGNTEAFF
size: NA
D: NA
V: TRBV6-6
J: TRBJ1-1

DNA: TGCGCCAGCACAGGACAGGGGGGGAATTCACCCCTCCACTTT
CDR3: CASTGQGGNSPLHF
size: NA
D: TRBD1
V: TRBV10-2
J: TRBJ1-6

DNA: TGTGCCAGCAGCCCCTTAGTCCTTAATTCACCCCTCCACTTT
CDR3: CASSPLVLNSPLHF
size: NA
D: NA
V: TRBV3-1/TRBV3-2
J: TRBJ1-6

DNA: TGCGCCAGCAGCTTGGGAGGGTACAATGAGCAGTTCTTC
CDR3: CASSLGGYNEQFF
size: NA
D: NA
V: TRBV5-1
J: TRBJ2-1

DNA: TGTGCCAGCAGCTTAGTAGGGGGAGAAGAAGCTTTCTTT
CDR3: CASSLVGGEEAFF
size: NA
D: NA
V: TRBV7-2
J: TRBJ1-1

DNA: TGTGCCAGTAGGCGCGGGGCGAGCACCGGAGAGCTGTTTTTT
CDR3: CASRRGASTGELFF
size: NA
D: NA
V: TRBV19
J: TRBJ2-2

DNA: TGTGCCAGCTCATCAACCGGGACAGGGTTCGACACCGGGGAGCTGTTTTTT
CDR3: CASSSTGTGFDTGELFF
size: NA
D: TRBD1
V: TRBV18
J: TRBJ2-2

DNA: TGTGCCAGCAGCATGGACGGAGGGACCGCTGAAGCTTTCTTT
CDR3: CASSMDGGTAEAFF
size: NA
D: NA
V: TRBV5-6
J: TRBJ1-1

DNA: TGTGCCAGTAGTATAGAAGGGGCAAACACTGAAGCTTTCTTT
CDR3: CASSIEGANTEAFF
size: once
D: NA
V: TRBV19
J: TRBJ1-1

DNA: TGTGCCAGCAGACCCGGGACAGGGAAAAAGACTGAAGCTTTCTTT
CDR3: CASRPGTGKKTEAFF
size: NA
D: TRBD1
V: TRBV28
J: TRBJ1-1

DNA: TGTGCCAGCAGTTACTCGGCGGCATTCATGAACACTGAAGCTTTCTTT
CDR3: CASSYSAAFMNTEAFF
size: few
D: NA
V: TRBV6-5
J: TRBJ1-1

DNA: TGTGCCAGCAGCCCGCGGACTAGCGGCTGGGGCGAGCAGTTCTTC
CDR3: CASSPRTSGWGEQFF
size: NA
D: TRBD2
V: TRBV7-9
J: TRBJ2-1

DNA: TGTGCCTGGAGAGGTCAGGGGGGTCTCTCTGGAAACACCATATATTTT
CDR3: CAWRGQGGLSGNTIYF
size: few
D: TRBD1
V: TRBV30
J: TRBJ1-3

DNA: TGTGCCAGCAGCGCTTACAGACAGGGCCGTGGTTCACCCCTCCACTTT
CDR3: CASSAYRQGRGSPLHF
size: NA
D: TRBD1
V: TRBV5-5
J: TRBJ1-6

DNA: TGTGCCAGCAGCGTGAGCGGGCACAATGAGCAGTTCTTC
CDR3: CASSVSGHNEQFF
size: NA
D: NA
V: TRBV9
J: TRBJ2-1

DNA: TGTGCCAGCAGCTTCGGGCGCCGGGACAGGGGTTTAATTAAGCATTCACCCCTCCACTTT
CDR3: CASSFGRRDRGLIKHSPLHF
size: once
D: TRBD1
V: TRBV7-8
J: TRBJ1-6

DNA: TGTGCCAGCAGCCAAGCCTCCGGGACAGGGCGGAACACTGAAGCTTTCTTT
CDR3: CASSQASGTGRNTEAFF
size: NA
D: TRBD1
V: TRBV3-1/TRBV3-2
J: TRBJ1-1

DNA: TGTGCCAGCTCACCATCTACGGGGACAGGGGGCTTGCACTATGGCTACACCTTC
CDR3: CASSPSTGTGGLHYGYTF
size: NA
D: TRBD1
V: TRBV18
J: TRBJ1-2

DNA: TGTGCCAGCAGCTCACGACTAGCGGGTTTGCCCGATACGCAGTATTTT
CDR3: CASSSRLAGLPDTQYF
size: few
D: TRBD2
V: TRBV13
J: TRBJ2-3

DNA: TGTGCCAGCAGTGCAGGGTGGACTGAAGCTTTCTTT
CDR3: CASSAGWTEAFF
size: NA
D: NA
V: TRBV2
J: TRBJ1-1

DNA: TGTGCCAGCAGAAGATGGGGACAGATAGGTGGCTACACCTTC
CDR3: CASRRWGQIGGYTF
size: NA
D: TRBD1
V: TRBV5-4
J: TRBJ1-2

DNA: TGTGCCAGCTCAGCGGACAGTTCTAGCACAGATACGCAGTATTTT
CDR3: CASSADSSSTDTQYF
size: NA
D: NA
V: TRBV18
J: TRBJ2-3

DNA: TGTGCCAGCAGTGACTGGGGGGGTAGGACGATCGATGAGCAGTTCTTC
CDR3: CASSDWGGRTIDEQFF
size: NA
D: TRBD2
V: TRBV6-4
J: TRBJ2-1

DNA: TGTGCCAGCACCGACGTGAGGGCCAGCAATCAGCCCCAGCATTTT
CDR3: CASTDVRASNQPQHF
size: NA
D: NA
V: TRBV6-1
J: TRBJ1-5